This TCR beta chain was sequenced during a study of monozygotic twins with inflammatory bowel disease. Study-level findings and limits: Twins classed as concordant or discordant showed no difference in repertoire similarity, possibly from limited power.

Blood, about 2.6 ml, was drawn per donor. Whole-blood RNA isolation (total RNA) proceeded without T cell sorting. Total RNA amounting to 3,000 to 4,500 ng went into each TCR library. TCRdb reprocessed the 5' RACE reads and reports one entry per CDR3 protein, with no DNA. This listing includes roughly 330,000 distinct CDR3 sequences. About this clonotype itself: Its antigen is not known.

The CDR3 totals 12 residues. Germline CDR1 and CDR2: MNHEY and SVGAGI. This rearrangement joins TRBV6-5 to TRBJ2-3. This TCR was recovered from a human donor with ulcerative colitis or Crohn's disease, or a healthy co-twin of an affected twin (not recorded which). The sequenced sample was blood. The CDR3 is CASSSLLDTQYF.